The 11 T cell receptor beta chains reported below all come from one sample, sequenced in a study of T cell responses to AZD1222 COVID-19 vaccine. Libraries were prepared by immunoSEQ multiplex PCR; TCRdb keeps only in-frame clonotypes and omits some of them. The sample has 130,000 to 150,000 clones; about 90% are singletons. Material: peripheral blood, obtained on day 0 of AZD1222 vaccination. These receptors all come from an adult in good health.

This rearrangement joins TRBV13 to TRBJ2-5, with D unresolved. The CDR3 runs to 17 residues. Trimming took 0 bases from V and 4 from J, leaving 18 bases between them. The germline V gene has CDR1 PRHDT and CDR2 FYEKMQ (reference sequence). The CDR3 region has the DNA TGTGCCAGCAGCTTAGGCCCCCTGGGTGGGTCAATAGAGACCCAGTACTTC. The encoded protein is CASSLGPLGGSIETQYF. Looking up the rest from reference TRBV13 and TRBJ2-5 gives the full variable domain: AAGVIQSPRHLIKEKRETATLKCYPIPRHDTVYWYQQGPGQDPQFLISFYEKMQSDKGSIPDRFSAQQFSDYHSELNMSSLELGDSALYFCASSLGPLGGSIETQYFGPGTRLLVL.

The rearrangement uses TRBV11-3 and TRBJ2-1; weak D call: TRBD1 (5 bases). CDR1 SGHNT and CDR2 YENEEA come from the germline V gene. This CDR3 has 13 residues. The ends were cut back, 1 base at V and 8 bases at J, with 9 bases in the middle. The CDR3 DNA is TGTGCCAGCAGCTTAGGGTGGGGCCATGAGCAGTTCTTC. This translates into CASSLGWGHEQFF. Full variable domain (remainder filled in from reference TRBV11-3 and TRBJ2-1): EAGVVQSPRYKIIEKKQPVAFWCNPISGHNTLYWYLQNLGQGPELLIRYENEEAVDDSQLPKDRFSAERLKGVDSTLKIQPAELGDSAVYLCASSLGWGHEQFFGPGTRLTVL.

The gene calls are TRBV29-1 and TRBJ1-2; no definite D call. V was clipped by 1 base and J by 8 bases, with 8 bases between them. This CDR3 has 11 amino acids. Germline CDR1 is SQVTM and CDR2 is ANQGSEA. This CDR3 is CSVEGVEGYTF. For the CDR3, the DNA is TGCAGCGTTGAAGGGGTGGAGGGCTACACCTTC. Full variable domain (remainder filled in from reference TRBV29-1 and TRBJ1-2): SAVISQKPSRDICQRGTSLTIQCQVDSQVTMMFWYRQQPGQSLTLIATANQGSEATYESGFVIDKFPISRPNLTFSTLTVSNMSPEDSSIYLCSVEGVEGYTFGSGTRLTVV.

The chain carries TRBV7-9 and TRBJ2-2; D is ambiguous. V was cut by 7 bases and J by 6 bases, with 15 bases left in between. Germline CDR1 reads SEHNR; CDR2 reads FQNEAQ (reference sequence). The CDR3 extends over 14 amino acids. This chain's CDR3 is CASIPGSGSGELFF. The CDR3 DNA sequence: TGTGCCAGCATTCCTGGGTCAGGTTCCGGGGAGCTGTTTTTT.

J is TRBJ1-1 and V is TRBV5-1; D is unclear. Per the germline V gene, CDR1 is SGHRS and CDR2 is YFSETQ. The CDR3 totals 15 residues. Trimming removed 0 bases from V and 0 bases from J, with 9 bases in between. The chain's CDR3 is CASSLGGGLNTEAFF. The CDR3 region has the DNA TGCGCCAGCAGCTTGGGAGGCGGATTGAACACTGAAGCTTTCTTT.

This chain links TRBV5-4 with TRBJ2-7, with 7 bases matching TRBD2. Unmatched junction bases numbered 10, after V lost 3 bases and J lost 1 base. Per the germline V gene, CDR1 is SGHNT and CDR2 is YYREEE (reference sequence). The CDR3 totals 16 residues. The CDR3: CASSSPWTSGSYEQYF. In DNA form, the CDR3 reads TGTGCCAGCAGCTCCCCTTGGACTAGTGGGTCCTACGAGCAGTACTTC.

The chain carries TRBV5-1 and TRBJ1-5; the D is unclear. The CDR3 spans 13 residues. V was shortened by 4 bases and J by 0 bases, with 5 bases between the two germline ends. Germline V gene data show CDR1 as SGHRS and CDR2 as YFSETQ. CDR3 DNA: TGCGCCAGCAGCGTCGATAGCAATCAGCCCCAGCATTTT. Translated: CASSVDSNQPQHF.

The chain combines TRBV18 with TRBJ1-5; no clear D. Germline CDR1 and CDR2: KGHSH and LQKENI. Trimming took 2 bases from V and 5 from J, leaving 7 bases between them. The CDR3 runs 13 residues. The CDR3 region is CASSPTEYQPQHF. CDR3 sequence (DNA): TGTGCCAGCTCACCAACAGAATATCAGCCCCAGCATTTT.

The V gene is TRBV10-3, the J gene TRBJ2-3; the D gene is possibly TRBD1 (5 bases). The germline gives CDR1 ENHRY, CDR2 SYGVKD. The CDR3 covers 15 residues. Trimming cost V 8 bases and J 0 bases, with 15 bases left between them. This CDR3 reads CAIGRVRGSTDTQYF. The CDR3 DNA sequence: TGTGCCATCGGACGGGTTAGGGGTAGCACAGATACGCAGTATTTT.

The V call is TRBV19, the J call TRBJ1-5; TRBD1 agrees at 7 bases. The CDR3 consists of 18 residues. Looked up from germline, CDR1 is LNHDA and CDR2 is SQIVND (reference sequence). With 1 base clipped from V and 0 bases from J, the junction kept 9 bases outside the gene matches. The CDR3, as DNA: TGTGCCAGTAGTATAGGTCAGGGGGGCTACTATAGCAATCAGCCCCAGCATTTT. This sequence encodes CASSIGQGGYYSNQPQHF.

The V and J genes are TRBV4-3 and TRBJ1-5; D is possibly TRBD1 (6 bases). V was cut by 0 bases and J by 6 bases, with 21 bases left in between. Germline CDR1 LGHNA, CDR2 YSLEER. CDR3 length: 18 residues. This CDR3 reads CASSQEYQTGTLGQPQHF. CDR3 nucleotides: TGCGCCAGCAGCCAAGAGTATCAAACAGGGACCTTAGGTCAGCCCCAGCATTTT.